The entry that follows covers one T cell receptor beta chain sequence. Sequencing used immunoSEQ multiplex PCR; TCRdb keeps in-frame clones, though not all of them. Of under 200,000 clones listed, 75% to 85% are singletons. This sample is drawn from a study of blood T cell repertoires in COVID-19. The sequence was obtained from a human donor in a cohort sampled during active COVID-19. The specimen was peripheral blood.

The CDR3 loop reads CASSLTFSGTSYGYTF. DNA for the CDR3: TGTGCCAGCAGCTTAACCTTTTCCGGGACAAGCTATGGCTACACCTTC. This sequence joins TRBV7-2 and TRBJ1-2; the D gene is possibly TRBD1 (6 bases). This CDR3 is built from 16 residues. CDR1 and CDR2 (germline): SGHTA, FQGNSA. The V end was cut by 2 bases, the J end by 4 bases, with 17 bases between.